These T cell receptor beta chains were read from a single sample in a study of blood T cell repertoires in COVID-19. Generated by immunoSEQ multiplex PCR, the TCRdb table keeps only in-frame clones and is missing some. Among approximately 220,000 clones listed, 88% were seen once. Sequenced sample: PBMCs or T cells enriched from blood (not recorded which). These TCRs come from a woman aged 25-40 years who had recovered from COVID-19. Each CDR3 is given without its conserved first and last residue.

TRBV4-3	14	TRBJ1-3	ASSQGKLYSGNTIY
TRBV9	11	TRBJ1-2	ASSGTGNYGYT
TRBV11-1	10	TRBJ1-1	ASSLDRSEAF
TRBV7-2	12	TRBJ1-1	ASSPTVYYTEAF
TRBV6-6	11	TRBJ1-2	ASSRDSLYGYT
TRBV19	12	TRBJ2-7	ASTPGQGAYEQY
TRBV11-1	13	TRBJ2-2	ASSYGGRWTGELF
TRBV7-8	13	TRBJ2-1	ASSSSGGAYNEQF
TRBV4-3	17	TRBJ1-3	ASSRVTSRGPNSRNTIY
TRBV4-3	14	TRBJ2-1	ASSQDPTGGPYEQF
TRBV5-1	13	TRBJ2-3	ASSAQGSYTDTQY
TRBV2	13	TRBJ2-7	ASRSRTGTLGEQY
TRBV2	13	TRBJ1-5	ASSASEGQNQPQH
TRBV2	11	TRBJ1-1	ASSDEVGGEAF
TRBV7-2	17	TRBJ2-3	ASSFPKEERGGLTDTQY
TRBV4-2	13	TRBJ2-6	ASSQERAGANVLT
TRBV3-1/TRBV3-2	14	TRBJ2-7	ASSQVPGQVKDEQY
TRBV4-2	14	TRBJ2-1	ASSPTLAEDYNEQF
TRBV19	13	TRBJ1-5	ASSVTGEGNQPQH
TRBV19	14	TRBJ2-4	ASSGQGNLGKNIQY
TRBV7-3	11	TRBJ1-5	ASSSQGGQPQH